The rows below give T cell receptor beta chains drawn from one sample of a study of T cells in Graves' hyperthyroidism and ophthalmopathy. TCRdb passed the multiplex PCR reads through MiXCR, listing each CDR3 protein once. The repertoire has more than 350,000 distinct CDR3 sequences, 14% to 15% of them found once; the top ten carry less than 35%. The source material was blood. These TCRs come from a woman aged 30 to 39 with Graves' hyperthyroidism. Each CDR3 is given with its conserved first and last residue. The D gene is left open where the match is weak. Expanded clones are given a class, and other clones once, few, many or no size at all.

V: TRBV29-1
J: TRBJ2-3
D: TRBD2
size: -
DNA: TGCAGCGTTGAAGAAGGACTAGCAAGGGATACGCAGTATTTT
CDR3: CSVEEGLARDTQYF

V: TRBV27
J: TRBJ2-7
D: -
size: few
DNA: TGTGCCAGCAGCATGGGGGGACTCTCAGCCGGCTACGAGCAGTACTTC
CDR3: CASSMGGLSAGYEQYF

V: TRBV24-1
J: TRBJ2-2
D: TRBD1
size: -
DNA: TGTGCCACCAGTGAGGCGAGACAGGGGAACACCGGGGAGCTGTTTTTT
CDR3: CATSEARQGNTGELFF

V: TRBV5-8
J: TRBJ2-1
D: -
size: many
DNA: TGTGCCAGCAGCCCCGCGACGAATGAGCAGTTCTTC
CDR3: CASSPATNEQFF

V: TRBV7-2
J: TRBJ2-7
D: TRBD2
size: -
DNA: TGTGCCAGCAGCTTGCTGGGACTAGGAACCTACGAGCAGTACTTC
CDR3: CASSLLGLGTYEQYF

V: TRBV20-1
J: TRBJ2-1
D: -
size: -
DNA: TGCAGTGCTAGATACGCCAAGGGGCCGACCAAGAGCTCCTACAATGAGCAGTTCTTC
CDR3: CSARYAKGPTKSSYNEQFF

V: TRBV18
J: TRBJ1-4
D: -
size: many
DNA: TGTGCCAGCTCACCTTCTGGGATTGTCTCTGAAAAACTGTTTTTT
CDR3: CASSPSGIVSEKLFF

V: TRBV19
J: TRBJ2-6
D: TRBD1
size: -
DNA: TGTGCCAGTAGTATAGATGGGACAGTCGTCTCTGGGGTCAACGTCCTGACTTTC
CDR3: CASSIDGTVVSGVNVLTF

V: TRBV6-1
J: TRBJ2-1
D: TRBD1
size: few
DNA: TGTGCCAGCAGATCATGGACAGGGTACGAGCAGTTCTTC
CDR3: CASRSWTGYEQFF

V: TRBV10-1
J: TRBJ2-5
D: TRBD2
size: -
DNA: TGCGCCAGCTCCTCCGGGCTAGCGGGAGCCCGGTACCAAGAGACCCAGTACTTC
CDR3: CASSSGLAGARYQETQYF

V: TRBV12-3/TRBV12-4
J: TRBJ2-5
D: TRBD1
size: many
DNA: TGTGCCAGCAGTTGGAGGACAGGAGGAGAGACCCAGTACTTC
CDR3: CASSWRTGGETQYF

V: TRBV5-1
J: TRBJ2-1
D: TRBD2
size: few
DNA: TGCGCCAGCAGCCCCGGTAAGGATAGCGGGAATAACGATGAGCAGTTCTTC
CDR3: CASSPGKDSGNNDEQFF

V: TRBV6-6
J: TRBJ1-1
D: TRBD1
size: many
DNA: TGTGCCAGCAGTTACGGGAACAGGGGCGGAAGCACTGAAGCTTTCTTT
CDR3: CASSYGNRGGSTEAFF

V: TRBV6-6
J: TRBJ1-4
D: -
size: few
DNA: TGTGCCAGCAGTTACGTTTATGGGCCGCCCGGGACTAATGAAAAACTGTTTTTT
CDR3: CASSYVYGPPGTNEKLFF

V: TRBV2
J: TRBJ1-5
D: -
size: many
DNA: TGTGCCAGCTGGAGCCCCCGGGAAAAAGGAGGCAATCAGCCCCAGCATTTT
CDR3: CASWSPREKGGNQPQHF

V: TRBV3-1
J: TRBJ2-1
D: -
size: many
DNA: TGTGCCAGCAGCCGGAGCCGGAATGAGCAGTTCTTC
CDR3: CASSRSRNEQFF

V: TRBV13
J: TRBJ2-5
D: TRBD2
size: many
DNA: TGTGCCAGCAGACTAGCGGGACAGAATCAAGAGACCCAGTACTTC
CDR3: CASRLAGQNQETQYF

V: TRBV29-1
J: TRBJ1-4
D: -
size: few
DNA: TGCAGCGCCCTTGTTATGGCTAATGAAAAACTGTTTTTT
CDR3: CSALVMANEKLFF

V: TRBV7-9
J: TRBJ2-2
D: TRBD1
size: -
DNA: TGTGCCAGCAGCGGGGGACAGGAGACCGGGGAGCTGTTTTTT
CDR3: CASSGGQETGELFF

V: TRBV20-1
J: TRBJ1-5
D: TRBD1
size: -
DNA: TGCAGTGCTGCCCGAGAGGCAGGGGGTTATAGCAATCAGCCCCAGCATTTT
CDR3: CSAAREAGGYSNQPQHF

V: TRBV12-3/TRBV12-4
J: TRBJ1-6
D: -
size: -
DNA: TGTGCCAGCAGTTTCCAGGGAACAAATTCACCCCTCCACTTT
CDR3: CASSFQGTNSPLHF

V: TRBV2
J: TRBJ1-1
D: -
size: -
DNA: TGTGCCAGCAGGGTGGGAGTCAGTACAGCGAACACTGAAGCTTTCTTT
CDR3: CASRVGVSTANTEAFF

V: TRBV20-1
J: TRBJ1-5
D: TRBD1
size: many
DNA: TGCAGTGCTACCGGGACAGGGGCTCCTTCACTAGGTCAGCCCCAGCATTTT
CDR3: CSATGTGAPSLGQPQHF

V: TRBV19
J: TRBJ2-7
D: -
size: few
DNA: TGTGCCAGTAGTATAGAATGGGGGTTAACTGACGAGCAGTACTTC
CDR3: CASSIEWGLTDEQYF

V: TRBV5-4
J: TRBJ2-5
D: -
size: few
DNA: TGTGCCAGCAGCTTGGGTCTGGGAAAGGAGACCCAGTACTTC
CDR3: CASSLGLGKETQYF

V: TRBV6-4
J: TRBJ2-3
D: TRBD2
size: -
DNA: TGTGCCAGCAGCTCTAGCGGGAACGCAGATACGCAGTATTTT
CDR3: CASSSSGNADTQYF

V: TRBV19
J: TRBJ2-7
D: TRBD1
size: -
DNA: TGTGCCAGTAGTATCCGGGACAGGCACGACGAGCAGTACTTC
CDR3: CASSIRDRHDEQYF

V: TRBV28
J: TRBJ2-5
D: TRBD2
size: many
DNA: TGTGCCAGCAGGAAAGCGGGAGGGCCGGAAGAGACCCAGTACTTC
CDR3: CASRKAGGPEETQYF

V: TRBV5-1
J: TRBJ2-5
D: -
size: -
DNA: TGCGCCAGCAGCGTTGGTACAGCCCAAGAGACCCAGTACTTC
CDR3: CASSVGTAQETQYF

V: TRBV13
J: TRBJ2-2
D: -
size: -
DNA: TGTGCCAGCAGCTTCCAGAGGCAGGGGTGGTACACCGGGGAGCTGTTTTTT
CDR3: CASSFQRQGWYTGELFF

V: TRBV18
J: TRBJ1-5
D: -
size: many
DNA: TGTGCCAGCTCACCTCAGGGGAGCAATCAGCCCCAGCATTTT
CDR3: CASSPQGSNQPQHF

V: TRBV27
J: TRBJ1-4
D: -
size: -
DNA: TGTGCCAGCAGTTGGGAAACTAATGAAAAACTGTTTTTT
CDR3: CASSWETNEKLFF

V: TRBV27
J: TRBJ1-2
D: TRBD1
size: -
DNA: TGTGCCAGCAGCCTAACAGGGGGCGAATCAGGCTACACCTTC
CDR3: CASSLTGGESGYTF

V: TRBV12-3/TRBV12-4
J: TRBJ2-7
D: TRBD1
size: few
DNA: TGTGCCAGCAGCAATAAGGACCGGGACAGGGGGCTATACGAGCAGTACTTC
CDR3: CASSNKDRDRGLYEQYF

V: TRBV12-3/TRBV12-4
J: TRBJ1-5
D: -
size: many
DNA: TGTGCCAGCAGTGTAGGGTCCGTAAATCAGCCCCAGCATTTT
CDR3: CASSVGSVNQPQHF

V: TRBV12-3/TRBV12-4
J: TRBJ1-4
D: TRBD1
size: many
DNA: TGTGCCAGCAGCGGACAGGGGGCCCGTCCGGTAGCTAATGAAAAACTGTTTTTT
CDR3: CASSGQGARPVANEKLFF

V: TRBV19
J: TRBJ2-3
D: -
size: -
DNA: TGTGCCAGTAGTGGAAAGAACACAGATACGCAGTATTTT
CDR3: CASSGKNTDTQYF

V: TRBV27
J: TRBJ1-1
D: -
size: many
DNA: TGTGCCAGCAGTTTATCCAACCGGGTCTACACTGAAGCTTTCTTT
CDR3: CASSLSNRVYTEAFF

V: TRBV24-1
J: TRBJ2-7
D: TRBD2
size: many
DNA: TGTGCCACCAGTGACCATTTTGGCGGGACTAGTTTGTTCGAGCAGTACTTC
CDR3: CATSDHFGGTSLFEQYF

V: TRBV3-1
J: TRBJ2-6
D: -
size: -
DNA: TGTGCCAGCAGCCCCCACGGTGCTTGGGCCAACGTCCTGACTTTC
CDR3: CASSPHGAWANVLTF

V: TRBV9
J: TRBJ2-3
D: -
size: many
DNA: TGTGCCAGCAGCGTAGACGGCGGGATGGGCACAGATACGCAGTATTTT
CDR3: CASSVDGGMGTDTQYF

V: TRBV10-3
J: TRBJ2-2
D: TRBD2
size: -
DNA: TGTGCCATCAGGAATCCTAGCGGGAGGGTCACCGGGGAGCTGTTTTTT
CDR3: CAIRNPSGRVTGELFF

V: TRBV10-2
J: TRBJ2-3
D: TRBD2
size: many
DNA: TGCGCCAGCAGTCCTCCCCCGACTAGCGGAAGCACAGATACGCAGTATTTT
CDR3: CASSPPPTSGSTDTQYF

V: TRBV12-3/TRBV12-4
J: TRBJ1-5
D: -
size: many
DNA: TGTGCCAGCAGTCTCGGTGGACCACCTCAGCCCCAGCATTTT
CDR3: CASSLGGPPQPQHF

V: TRBV5-1
J: TRBJ1-1
D: TRBD1
size: many
DNA: TGCGCCAGCAGCGGGGGGACAGGCAAGAACACTGAAGCTTTCTTT
CDR3: CASSGGTGKNTEAFF

V: TRBV28
J: TRBJ1-3
D: -
size: few
DNA: TGTGCCAGCAGTTCCCTGACAGGATCGCTTTCTGGAAACACCATATATTTT
CDR3: CASSSLTGSLSGNTIYF

V: TRBV3-1
J: TRBJ2-1
D: -
size: few
DNA: TGTGCCAGCAGCCAAATTACGTCAGGAGAGGCCTACAATGAGCAGTTCTTC
CDR3: CASSQITSGEAYNEQFF

V: TRBV3-1
J: TRBJ2-2
D: TRBD2
size: many
DNA: TGTGCCAGCAGCCCGACTAGCGGGAATGCCGGGGAGCTGTTTTTT
CDR3: CASSPTSGNAGELFF

V: TRBV20-1
J: TRBJ1-3
D: -
size: -
DNA: TGCAGTGCCCCCCCAGGGGTTGGAAACACCATATATTTT
CDR3: CSAPPGVGNTIYF

V: TRBV27
J: TRBJ2-7
D: TRBD1
size: many
DNA: TGTGCCAGCAGTCCTTGGACAGGGGTGTACGAGCAGTACTTC
CDR3: CASSPWTGVYEQYF

V: TRBV11-2
J: TRBJ2-7
D: -
size: many
DNA: TGTGCCAGCAGCACCCTCGGGCGGGCCTACTCCTACGAGCAGTACTTC
CDR3: CASSTLGRAYSYEQYF